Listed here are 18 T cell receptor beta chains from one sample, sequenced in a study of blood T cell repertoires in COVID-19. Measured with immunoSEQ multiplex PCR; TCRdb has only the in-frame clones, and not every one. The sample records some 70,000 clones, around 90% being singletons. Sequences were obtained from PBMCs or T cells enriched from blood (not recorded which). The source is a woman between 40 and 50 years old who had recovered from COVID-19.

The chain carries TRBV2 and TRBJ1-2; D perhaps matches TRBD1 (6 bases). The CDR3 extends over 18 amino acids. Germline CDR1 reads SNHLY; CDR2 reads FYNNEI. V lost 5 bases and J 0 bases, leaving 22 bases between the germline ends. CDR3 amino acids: CASSLPGHFDLANYGYTF. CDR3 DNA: TGTGCCAGCAGTTTACCGGGACACTTCGACCTTGCTAACTATGGCTACACCTTC.

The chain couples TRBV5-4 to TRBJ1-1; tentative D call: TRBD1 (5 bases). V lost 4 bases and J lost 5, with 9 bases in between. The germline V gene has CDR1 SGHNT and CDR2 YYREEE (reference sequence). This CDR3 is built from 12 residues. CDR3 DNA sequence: TGTGCCAGCAGCCGCCGGGGGACTGAAGCTTTCTTT. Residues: CASSRRGTEAFF.

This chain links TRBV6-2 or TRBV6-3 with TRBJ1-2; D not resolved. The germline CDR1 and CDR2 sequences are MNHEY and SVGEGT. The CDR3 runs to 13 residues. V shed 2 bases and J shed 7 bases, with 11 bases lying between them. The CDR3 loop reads CASSYGPQVGYTF. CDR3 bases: TGTGCCAGCAGTTACGGGCCGCAGGTTGGCTACACCTTC.

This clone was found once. CDR3: CASSEGGEVTEAFF. The CDR3, as DNA: TGTGCCAGCAGTGAAGGAGGGGAGGTGACTGAAGCTTTCTTT. V usage is TRBV2 and J usage is TRBJ1-1; TRBD1 might be the D (5 bases). The CDR3 extends over 14 amino acids. The ends were cut back, 1 base at V and 5 bases at J, with 11 bases in the middle. Per the germline V gene, CDR1 is SNHLY and CDR2 is FYNNEI.

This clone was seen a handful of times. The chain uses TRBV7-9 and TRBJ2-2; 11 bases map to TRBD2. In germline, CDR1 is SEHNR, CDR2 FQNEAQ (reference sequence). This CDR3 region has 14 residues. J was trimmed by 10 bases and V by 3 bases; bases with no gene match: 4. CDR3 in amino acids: CASSFLAGGAELFF. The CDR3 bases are TGTGCCAGCAGCTTCCTAGCGGGGGGAGCGGAGCTGTTTTTT.

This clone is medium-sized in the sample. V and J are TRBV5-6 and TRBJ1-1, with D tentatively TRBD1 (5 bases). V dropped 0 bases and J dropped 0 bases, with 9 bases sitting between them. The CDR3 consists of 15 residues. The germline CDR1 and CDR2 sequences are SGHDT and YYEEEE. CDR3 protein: CASSLVYRMNTEAFF. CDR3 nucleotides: TGTGCCAGCAGCTTGGTGTACAGGATGAACACTGAAGCTTTCTTT.

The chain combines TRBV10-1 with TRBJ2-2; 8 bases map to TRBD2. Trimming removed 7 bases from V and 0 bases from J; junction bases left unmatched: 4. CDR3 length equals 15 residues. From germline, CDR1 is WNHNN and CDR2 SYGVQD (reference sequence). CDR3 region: CASMREAANTGELFF. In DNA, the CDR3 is TGCGCCAGCATGCGGGAGGCCGCGAACACCGGGGAGCTGTTTTTT.

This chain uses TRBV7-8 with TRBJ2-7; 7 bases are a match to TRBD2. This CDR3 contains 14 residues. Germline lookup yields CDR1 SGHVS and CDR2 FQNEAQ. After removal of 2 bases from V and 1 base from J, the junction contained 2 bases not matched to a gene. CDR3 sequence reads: CASSLSGGSYEQYF. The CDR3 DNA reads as TGTGCCAGCAGCTTATCCGGGGGGTCCTACGAGCAGTACTTC.

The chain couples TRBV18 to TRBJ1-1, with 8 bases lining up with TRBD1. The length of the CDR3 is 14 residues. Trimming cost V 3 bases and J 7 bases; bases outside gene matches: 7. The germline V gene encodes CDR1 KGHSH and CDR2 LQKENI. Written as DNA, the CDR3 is TGTGCCAGCTCACCCGGGACAGGTATAATTGAAGCTTTCTTT. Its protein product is CASSPGTGIIEAFF.

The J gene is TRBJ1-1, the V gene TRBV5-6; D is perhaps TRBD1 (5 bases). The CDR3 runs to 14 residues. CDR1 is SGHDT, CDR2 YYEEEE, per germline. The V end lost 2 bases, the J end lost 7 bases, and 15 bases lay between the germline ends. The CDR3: CASSLGVWGDEAFF. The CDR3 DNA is TGTGCCAGCAGCTTAGGGGTTTGGGGTGATGAAGCTTTCTTT.

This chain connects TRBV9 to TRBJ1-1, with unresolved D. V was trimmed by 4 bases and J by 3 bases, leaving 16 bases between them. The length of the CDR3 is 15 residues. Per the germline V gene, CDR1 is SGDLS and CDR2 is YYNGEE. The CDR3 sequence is CASSQLSAGYTEAFF. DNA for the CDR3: TGTGCCAGCAGCCAGCTTTCGGCGGGTTACACTGAAGCTTTCTTT.

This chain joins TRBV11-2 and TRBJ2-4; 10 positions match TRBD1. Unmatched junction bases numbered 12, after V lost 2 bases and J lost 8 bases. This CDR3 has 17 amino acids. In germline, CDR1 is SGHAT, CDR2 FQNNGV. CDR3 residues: CASSLTLPGQGWDIQYF. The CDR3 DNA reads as TGTGCCAGCAGCTTAACTCTCCCGGGACAGGGGTGGGACATTCAGTACTTC.

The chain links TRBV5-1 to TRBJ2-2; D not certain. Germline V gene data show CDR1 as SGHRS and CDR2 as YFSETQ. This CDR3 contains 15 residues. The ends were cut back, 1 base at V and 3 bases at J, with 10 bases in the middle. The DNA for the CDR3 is TGCGCCAGCAGCTTGAAGGCGGCCCACACCGGGGAGCTGTTTTTT. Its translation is CASSLKAAHTGELFF.

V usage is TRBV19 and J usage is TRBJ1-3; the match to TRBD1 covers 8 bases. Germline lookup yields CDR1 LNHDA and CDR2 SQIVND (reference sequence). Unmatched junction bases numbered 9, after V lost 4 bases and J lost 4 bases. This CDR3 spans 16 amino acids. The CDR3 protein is CASSTGTGAEGNTIYF. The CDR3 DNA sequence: TGTGCCAGTAGTACCGGGACAGGAGCAGAAGGAAACACCATATATTTT.

This CDR3 reads CASSQRTGRNTGELFF. The CDR3 nucleotides are TGTGCCAGCAGCCAACGGACAGGGAGGAACACCGGGGAGCTGTTTTTT. The chain recombines TRBV14 with TRBJ2-2; 8 bases are shared with TRBD1. CDR1 and CDR2 (germline): SGHDN, FVKESK. Losses at the gene ends were 2 bases for V and 1 base for J; bases not matched to a gene: 3. CDR3 length equals 16 residues.

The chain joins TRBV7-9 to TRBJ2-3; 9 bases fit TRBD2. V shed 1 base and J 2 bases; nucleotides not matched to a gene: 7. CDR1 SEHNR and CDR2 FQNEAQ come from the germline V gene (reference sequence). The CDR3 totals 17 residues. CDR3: CASSLGSLAGYTDTQYF. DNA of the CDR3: TGTGCCAGCAGCTTAGGGTCACTAGCGGGTTACACAGATACGCAGTATTTT.

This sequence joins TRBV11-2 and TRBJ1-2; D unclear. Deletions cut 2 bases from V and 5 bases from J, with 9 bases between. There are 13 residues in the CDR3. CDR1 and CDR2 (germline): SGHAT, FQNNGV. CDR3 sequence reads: CASSLLRDYGYTF. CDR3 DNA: TGTGCCAGCAGCTTATTGCGGGATTATGGCTACACCTTC.

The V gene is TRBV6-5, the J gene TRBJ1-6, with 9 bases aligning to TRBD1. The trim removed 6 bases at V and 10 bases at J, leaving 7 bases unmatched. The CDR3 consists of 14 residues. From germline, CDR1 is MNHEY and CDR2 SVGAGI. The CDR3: CASRGTGPQSPLHF. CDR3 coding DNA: TGTGCCAGCAGAGGGACAGGGCCTCAATCACCCCTCCACTTT.